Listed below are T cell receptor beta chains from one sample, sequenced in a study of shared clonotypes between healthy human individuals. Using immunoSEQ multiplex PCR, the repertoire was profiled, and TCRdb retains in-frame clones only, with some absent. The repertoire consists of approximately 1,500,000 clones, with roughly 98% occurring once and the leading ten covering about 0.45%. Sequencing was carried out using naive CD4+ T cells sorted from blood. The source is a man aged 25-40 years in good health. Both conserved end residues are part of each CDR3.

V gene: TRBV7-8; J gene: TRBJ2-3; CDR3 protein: CASSLGITGGGRGDTQYF
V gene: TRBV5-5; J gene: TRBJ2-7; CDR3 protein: CASSLGGIGYEQYF
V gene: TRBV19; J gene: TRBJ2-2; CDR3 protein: CASSLLGLAGGSGELFF
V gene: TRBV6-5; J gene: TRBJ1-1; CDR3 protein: CASRLSPVDTEAFF
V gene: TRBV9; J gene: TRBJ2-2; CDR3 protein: CASSPRTGELFF
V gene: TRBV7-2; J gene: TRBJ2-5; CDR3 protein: CASSDRGTVYQETQYF
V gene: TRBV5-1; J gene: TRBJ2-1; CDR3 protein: CASSFTRDNEQFF
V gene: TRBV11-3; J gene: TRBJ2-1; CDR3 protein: CASSLRTSGRNEQFF
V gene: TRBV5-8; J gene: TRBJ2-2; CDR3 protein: CASTTRTGELFF
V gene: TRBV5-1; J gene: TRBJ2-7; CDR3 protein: CASSFLPRPYEQYF
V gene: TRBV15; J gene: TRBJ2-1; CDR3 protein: CATGPNPYNEQFF
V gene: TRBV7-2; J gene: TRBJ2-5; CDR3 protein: CASSLTSGMYQETQYF
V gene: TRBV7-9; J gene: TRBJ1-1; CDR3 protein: CASSPRQGEAEAFF
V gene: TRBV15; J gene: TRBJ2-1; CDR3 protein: CATSRGTYNEQFF
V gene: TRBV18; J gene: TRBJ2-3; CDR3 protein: CASSPIGGPNTDTQYF
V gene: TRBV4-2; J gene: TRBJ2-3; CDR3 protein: CASSQGGLAGRPSTDTQYF
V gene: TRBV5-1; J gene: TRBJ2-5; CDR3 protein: CASSLSPGPQETQYF
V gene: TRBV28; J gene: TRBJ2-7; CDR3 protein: CASSSGLHEQYF
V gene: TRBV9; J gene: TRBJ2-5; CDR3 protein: CASSVGEGLGTQYF
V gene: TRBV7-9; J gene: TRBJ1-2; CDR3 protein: CAIGGYTF
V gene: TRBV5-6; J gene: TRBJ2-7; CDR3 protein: CASSGQLFSYEQYF
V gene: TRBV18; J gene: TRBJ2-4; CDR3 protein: CASSPTRDTLAKNIQYF
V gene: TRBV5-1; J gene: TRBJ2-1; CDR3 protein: CASSLSTGRDEQFF